What follows is one TCR beta chain and its context. Antigen unknown. PCR employed 60 Vbeta and 13 Jbeta primers. TCRdb's copy holds only in-frame clones and misses some; the assay was immunoSEQ multiplex PCR. Of about 150,000 clones in the sample, roughly four fifths were seen once. The data were taken from a study of cytomegalovirus exposure and HLA in healthy donors. Study conclusions and caveats: Later analysis demonstrated an association between a missense DCLRE1C variant and TCR beta V- and J-gene trimming. Some TCR beta chains (roughly 160 of them) were listed as cytomegalovirus-associated. A later analysis associated 15,000 or so TCR beta sequences with HLA alleles at a 0.05 false discovery rate. Earlier findings revealed that most TCR beta V segments proved productive either about 87% or about 30% of the time.

Germline V gene data show CDR1 as MGHRA and CDR2 as YSYEKL. The length of the CDR3 is 12 residues. V dropped 4 bases and J dropped 6; count of bases not matched to a gene: 2. Material for sequencing was PBMCs. The V gene is TRBV4-1, the J gene TRBJ2-7, with 8 positions matching TRBD1. The sequence derives from a female donor in good health and CMV-seropositive. CDR3 loop: CASSPGQGEQYF. The CDR3 coding sequence is TGCGCCAGCAGCCCTGGACAGGGCGAGCAGTACTTC.